The 19 T cell receptor beta chains listed next were all sequenced from one sample in a study of beta chain features in type 1 diabetes. cDNA synthesis used the whole RNA isolate, giving expressed TCRB sequences. Measured with immunoSEQ multiplex PCR; TCRdb has only the in-frame clones, and not every one. The table shows fewer than 400,000 clones, with 8% occurring only once. The specimen was central memory CD4+ T cells from blood. The receptors derive from a woman between 18 and 29 years old in good health.

The sample holds a few counts of this clone. This rearrangement joins TRBV29-1 to TRBJ2-1; D gene unclear. Germline V gene data show CDR1 as SQVTM and CDR2 as ANQGSEA. With 7 bases removed from V and 0 bases from J, the gap between germline ends came to 13 bases. CDR3 length equals 14 residues. The CDR3 DNA sequence: TGCAGCGCGGCTCGAGAAAGCTCCTACAATGAGCAGTTCTTC. This translates into CSAARESSYNEQFF.

The rearrangement uses TRBV6-1 and TRBJ2-7, with D perhaps TRBD2 (6 bases). There are 14 residues in the CDR3. With 7 bases removed from V and 3 bases from J, the gap between germline ends came to 16 bases. Germline assignment: CDR1 MNHNS and CDR2 SASEGT. CDR3 region: CASKFSGGDYEQYF. CDR3 DNA sequence: TGTGCCAGCAAGTTCAGCGGCGGGGACTACGAGCAGTACTTC.

V usage is TRBV4-2 and J usage is TRBJ2-7, with D tentatively TRBD1 or TRBD2 (6 bases each). Trimming shortened V by 0 bases and J by 2 bases, and 17 bases separated the two germline ends. CDR3 length equals 17 residues. Germline V gives CDR1 LGHNA, CDR2 YNFKEQ. The CDR3 DNA reads as TGTGCCAGCAGCCAAGAGGGGGGACAAAGAAACCCCTACGAGCAGTACTTC. The encoded protein is CASSQEGGQRNPYEQYF.

This clone appeared many times. Other DNA sequences in this sample translate to the same CDR3. The chain joins TRBV11-2 to TRBJ2-5; TRBD2 aligns across 8 bases. CDR3 size: 15 residues. In germline, CDR1 is SGHAT, CDR2 FQNNGV. V lost 6 bases and J lost 4; bases outside the gene matches: 10. The CDR3 nucleotides read TGTGCCAGCAGTCTGCCAGGGCTAGCGGGAGAGACCCAGTACTTC. It yields the protein CASSLPGLAGETQYF.

The chain joins TRBV10-3 to TRBJ2-1; the D is unclear. The CDR3 loop spans 12 amino acids. The V end lost 4 bases, the J end lost 5 bases, and 6 bases lay between the germline ends. Germline V gene data show CDR1 as ENHRY and CDR2 as SYGVKD. The CDR3 coding sequence is TGTGCCATCAGTGGAAGAAACAATGAGCAGTTCTTC. Residues: CAISGRNNEQFF.

The chain combines TRBV19 with TRBJ2-6; weak D call: TRBD1 (6 bases). In germline, CDR1 is LNHDA, CDR2 SQIVND (reference sequence). Trimming shortened V by 4 bases and J by 1 base, and 8 bases separated the two germline ends. The CDR3 consists of 15 residues. CDR3 amino acids: CASSKGQSGANVLTF. The CDR3 DNA is TGTGCCAGTAGTAAAGGACAGTCTGGGGCCAACGTCCTGACTTTC.

To note about this clone: A much bigger clone sits one base away, suggesting this may be a read error. This sequence joins TRBV28 and TRBJ1-5; D call uncertain. CDR1 and CDR2 from the germline V gene are MDHEN and SYDVKM. The CDR3 loop spans 12 amino acids. Trimming took off 8 bases at V and 0 bases at J, with 5 bases between the two ends. CDR3 region: CASGYSNQPQHF. The DNA of the CDR3 is TGTGCCAGCGGCTATAGCAATCAGCCCCAGCATTTT.

There are a few counts of this clone. This chain uses TRBV9 with TRBJ2-2; 9 nucleotides agree with TRBD1. Trimming took 0 bases from V and 5 from J; bases not matched to a gene: 2. The CDR3 is 15 amino acids. CDR1 SGDLS and CDR2 YYNGEE come from the germline V gene. The CDR3 nucleotides are TGTGCCAGCAGCGTAGTGGGGACAGGGACCGGGGAGCTGTTTTTT. Translating it yields CASSVVGTGTGELFF.

This clone has a handful of counts. The rearrangement links TRBV28 to TRBJ2-5, with D maybe TRBD2 (5 bases). CDR1 MDHEN and CDR2 SYDVKM come from the germline V gene. This CDR3 is built from 15 residues. Trimming took off 4 bases at V and 9 bases at J, with 21 bases between the two ends. The CDR3 spells CASSSAQRRAGAQYF. As DNA, the CDR3 is TGTGCCAGCAGTTCCGCCCAACGAAGGGCCGGGGCCCAGTACTTC.

This clone was detected a few times. The V call is TRBV7-2, the J call TRBJ2-3, with 8 bases aligning to TRBD2. This CDR3 region has 15 residues. The V segment lost 2 bases and the J segment 1 base; nucleotides outside the gene matches: 2. Germline V gene data show CDR1 as SGHTA and CDR2 as FQGNSA. The CDR3 loop reads CASSLLAGRTDTQYF. CDR3 bases: TGTGCCAGCAGCTTACTAGCGGGCCGCACAGATACGCAGTATTTT.

V usage is TRBV19 and J usage is TRBJ1-5, with D unclear. From germline, CDR1 is LNHDA and CDR2 SQIVND (reference sequence). The CDR3 loop spans 14 amino acids. Trimming left V 5 bases short and J 0 bases short, with 8 bases between. This CDR3 is CASSLRYSNQPQHF. The CDR3 DNA follows: TGTGCCAGTAGTCTGCGATATAGCAATCAGCCCCAGCATTTT.

The chain couples TRBV9 to TRBJ1-2, with 7 bases aligning to TRBD1. This CDR3 region has 13 residues. In germline, CDR1 is SGDLS, CDR2 YYNGEE. With V trimmed by 3 bases and J by 3 bases, 2 bases remained unmatched. The CDR3 sequence is CASSGQGDYGYTF. The CDR3 DNA reads as TGTGCCAGCAGCGGACAGGGTGACTATGGCTACACCTTC.

This clone was picked up a small number of times. The chain employs TRBV27 and TRBJ2-7; 8 positions agree with TRBD2. Germline lookup yields CDR1 MNHEY and CDR2 SMNVEV (reference sequence). J was trimmed by 3 bases and V by 0 bases; bases with no gene match: 4. The CDR3 has 15 amino acids. The DNA for the CDR3 is TGTGCCAGCAGTTTATCTAGCGGGGTTTTCTACGAGCAGTACTTC. It specifies CASSLSSGVFYEQYF.

There are many counts of this clone. The chain recombines TRBV9 with TRBJ1-3; the D is unclear. The germline V gene encodes CDR1 SGDLS and CDR2 YYNGEE. V dropped 4 bases and J dropped 0 bases, with 11 bases sitting between them. This CDR3 comprises 15 residues. CDR3 nucleotides: TGTGCCAGCAGCCCCCATGTGGGCTCTGGAAACACCATATATTTT. Translating gives CASSPHVGSGNTIYF.

The J gene is TRBJ2-7, the V gene TRBV5-4; TRBD1 matches at 7 bases. The V gene end was trimmed by 5 bases and the J gene end by 5 bases; junction bases not matched to a gene: 7. This CDR3 is built from 13 residues. CDR1 is SGHNT, CDR2 YYREEE, per germline (reference sequence). The CDR3 bases are TGTGCCAGCAGAAAAAGTGGGACAGACGAGCAGTACTTC. This sequence encodes CASRKSGTDEQYF.

The chain is built from TRBV12-5 and TRBJ2-1, with 9 nucleotides matching TRBD1. V was pared by 6 bases and J by 3 bases, with 6 bases of the junction left unmatched. The CDR3 consists of 15 residues. CDR1 and CDR2 (germline): LGHNT, FRNRAP. CDR3 loop: CASGPGTGLYNEQFF. CDR3 sequence (DNA): TGTGCTAGTGGCCCCGGGACAGGGCTCTACAATGAGCAGTTCTTC.

This clone has at least ten counts. The rearrangement joins TRBV2 to TRBJ2-2; no definite D call. The CDR3 runs 11 residues. Per germline, CDR1 SNHLY and CDR2 FYNNEI. The V and J ends lost 7 bases and 7 bases respectively, with 7 bases between them. CDR3 DNA: TGTGCCAGCACGGTTGGCGGGGAGCTGTTTTTT. Translated: CASTVGGELFF.

This clone has more than one count but fewer than ten. The genes are TRBV6-5 and TRBJ2-7; D unresolved. V dropped 4 bases and J dropped 2 bases, with 12 bases sitting between them. CDR1 and CDR2 (germline): MNHEY, SVGAGI. The CDR3 runs 14 residues. CDR3 region: CASSSPSRTYEQYF. Written as DNA, the CDR3 is TGTGCCAGCAGTTCCCCCTCCAGAACCTACGAGCAGTACTTC.

The CDR3 nucleotides are TGTGCCAGCTCACCAAATCCCGGGCGGGGTAGCACTGAAGCTTTCTTT. Its translation: CASSPNPGRGSTEAFF. The genes are TRBV18 and TRBJ1-1; D is unclear. V was cut by 2 bases and J by 4 bases, with 17 bases left in between. This CDR3 is 16 amino acids long. CDR1 is KGHSH and CDR2 is LQKENI in the germline V gene.